Following are 32 T cell receptor beta chains from one sample sequenced in a study of blood T cell repertoires in COVID-19. Profiled with immunoSEQ multiplex PCR; TCRdb holds only in-frame clones, not every one. In the table there are 120,000 or so clones, 60% to 80% of which are singletons. The sequenced sample was peripheral blood. The receptors shown here come from a man aged 55 to 69 with acute or convalescent COVID-19.

V is TRBV9 and J is TRBJ2-1; possibly TRBD1 for D (5 bases). With 4 bases removed from V and 3 bases from J, the gap between germline ends came to 11 bases. The CDR3 consists of 14 residues. CDR1 is SGDLS, CDR2 YYNGEE, per germline. CDR3 nucleotides: TGTGCCAGCAGCCCCAGGGTTGACTACAATGAGCAGTTCTTC. Residues: CASSPRVDYNEQFF. Variable domain in full (rest from reference TRBV9 and TRBJ2-1): DSGVTQTPKHLITATGQRVTLRCSPRSGDLSVYWYQQSLDQGLQFLIQYYNGEERAKGNILERFSAQQFPDLHSELNLSSLELGDSALYFCASSPRVDYNEQFFGPGTRLTVL.

The chain couples TRBV7-9 to TRBJ1-2, with 11 bases aligning to TRBD1. With 5 bases clipped from V and 3 bases from J, the junction kept 5 bases outside the gene matches. The CDR3 extends over 15 amino acids. Germline CDR1 is SEHNR and CDR2 is FQNEAQ (reference sequence). CDR3 in DNA: TGTGCCAGCAGCCCCGGACAGGGGGCGGACTATGGCTACACCTTC. This sequence encodes CASSPGQGADYGYTF.

V gene TRBV12-5 combines with J gene TRBJ2-1; 12 bases fit TRBD2. Germline loops: CDR1 LGHNT, CDR2 FRNRAP. CDR3 length: 19 residues. The trim removed 2 bases at V and 0 bases at J, leaving 8 bases unmatched. DNA of the CDR3: TGTGCTAGTGGTTTGTCGAAAACTAGCGGGAGGAGCTCCTACAATGAGCAGTTCTTC. Protein product: CASGLSKTSGRSSYNEQFF.

The chain carries TRBV5-6 and TRBJ1-2, with D tentatively TRBD1 (5 bases). CDR3 length: 13 amino acids. V was trimmed by 6 bases and J by 4 bases, leaving 13 bases between them. The germline gives CDR1 SGHDT, CDR2 YYEEEE. CDR3 in DNA: TGTGCCAGCACCAAAGGAGGGGTCTATGGCTACACCTTC. Translation: CASTKGGVYGYTF.

This chain connects TRBV12-5 to TRBJ1-2; D possibly corresponds to TRBD1 (5 bases). This CDR3 is built from 13 residues. CDR1 and CDR2 from the germline V gene are LGHNT and FRNRAP. With 5 bases removed from V and 13 bases from J, the gap between germline ends came to 20 bases. CDR3 region: CASGGGGTPPSTF. In nucleotides, the CDR3 is TGTGCTAGTGGTGGGGGGGGGACTCCTCCTAGCACCTTC.

Comments on this clone: This may arise from a read error, as a much more abundant clone is one base away. This sequence joins TRBV5-4 and TRBJ1-1; D not resolved. CDR3 size: 13 residues. V was pared by 0 bases and J by 1 base, with 4 bases between. The V gene's germline CDR1 is SGHNT and CDR2 YYREEE (reference sequence). CDR3 in DNA: TGTGCCAGCAGCTTGGACAGGAACACTGAAGCTTTCTTT. Translated: CASSLDRNTEAFF. Using reference TRBV5-4 and TRBJ1-1 for the parts outside the CDR3, the full variable domain is ETGVTQSPTHLIKTRGQQVTLRCSSQSGHNTVSWYQQALGQGPQFIFQYYREEENGRGNFPPRFSGLQFPNYSSELNVNALELDDSALYLCASSLDRNTEAFFGQGTRLTVV.

V and J are TRBV11-3 and TRBJ2-7; 10 nucleotides line up with TRBD1. The ends lost 1 base at V and 4 bases at J; junction bases unmatched: 1. The CDR3 extends over 14 amino acids. Germline-derived CDR1 and CDR2 are SGHNT and YENEEA. The CDR3 spells CASSLAGQGYEQYF. CDR3 nucleotides: TGTGCCAGCAGCTTAGCGGGACAGGGGTACGAGCAGTACTTC.

V gene TRBV6-5 combines with J gene TRBJ1-1; no definite D call. Germline V gene lookup returns CDR1 MNHEY and CDR2 SVGAGI. Trimming removed 2 bases at V and 6 bases at J, with 7 bases between. The CDR3 consists of 12 residues. In DNA form, the CDR3 reads TGTGCCAGCAGTTACGGAGGGCCTGAAGCTTTCTTT. Translation gives CASSYGGPEAFF.

The chain recombines TRBV4-1 with TRBJ1-1; D possibly corresponds to TRBD1 (6 bases). The CDR3 has 16 amino acids. The germline V gene has CDR1 MGHRA and CDR2 YSYEKL. Trimming shortened V by 4 bases and J by 3 bases, and 18 bases separated the two germline ends. CDR3 loop: CASSPPAVEGDTEAFF. In DNA, the CDR3 is TGCGCCAGCAGCCCCCCGGCCGTAGAGGGGGACACTGAAGCTTTCTTT.

V is TRBV29-1 and J is TRBJ2-7; possible D gene TRBD1, 6 bases. Germline V lookup: CDR1 SQVTM, CDR2 ANQGSEA. With 7 bases removed from V and 0 bases from J, the gap between germline ends came to 10 bases. The CDR3 consists of 12 residues. CDR3 DNA: TGCAGCGGAGGGGGTCCCTCCTACGAGCAGTACTTC. Protein sequence: CSGGGPSYEQYF.

The chain recombines TRBV7-3 with TRBJ2-3; TRBD2 aligns across 11 bases. V shed 5 bases, J shed 6 bases, and the junction held 10 bases outside the gene matches. Germline V gene data show CDR1 as SGHTA and CDR2 as FQGTGA. CDR3 length: 16 residues. CDR3 loop: CASSPDGLAGGDTQYF. CDR3 bases: TGTGCCAGCAGCCCGGACGGACTAGCGGGCGGTGATACGCAGTATTTT.

This chain connects TRBV6-1 to TRBJ2-2; a possible D gene is TRBD2 (5 bases). This CDR3 spans 17 amino acids. CDR1 MNHNS and CDR2 SASEGT come from the germline V gene. Trimming took off 2 bases at V and 4 bases at J, with 17 bases between the two ends. CDR3 nucleotides: TGTGCCAGCAGTGAAAGTGGAACAGCGGCGGTCACCGGGGAGCTGTTTTTT. This codes for CASSESGTAAVTGELFF.

The CDR3 coding sequence is TGTGCCAGCAGCCCCGGACAGGGGGCAGAGACCCAGTACTTC. It codes for CASSPGQGAETQYF. V is TRBV7-3 and J is TRBJ2-5; 11 bases agree with TRBD1. The V gene end was trimmed by 5 bases and the J gene end by 4 bases; junction bases not matched to a gene: 3. The CDR3 is 14 residues long. Germline values: CDR1 SGHTA, CDR2 FQGTGA.

The chain links TRBV6-1 to TRBJ2-5, with D possibly matching TRBD1 (5 bases). The CDR3 loop spans 16 amino acids. CDR1 is MNHNS and CDR2 is SASEGT in the germline V gene. Between the trimmed V and J ends, which lost 3 bases and 5 bases, there was a span of 19 bases. The CDR3 sequence: CASSDRSAGSAETQYF. In DNA form, the CDR3 reads TGTGCCAGCAGTGATCGCTCCGCAGGGTCCGCGGAGACCCAGTACTTC.

This chain links TRBV11-2 with TRBJ1-6, with TRBD1 matching 7 bases. The V gene's germline CDR1 is SGHAT and CDR2 FQNNGV. V lost 5 bases and J lost 9; bases outside the gene matches: 10. The CDR3 runs to 15 residues. The CDR3 nucleotides are TGTGCCAGCAGCACACCGGGACAGTACCTTTCACCCCTCCACTTT. Translating it yields CASSTPGQYLSPLHF.

This clone was seen a few times. The chain uses TRBV6-4 and TRBJ2-1; 10 bases map to TRBD2. Per the germline V gene, CDR1 is MRHNA and CDR2 is SNTAGT. The CDR3 consists of 14 residues. V was pared by 5 bases and J by 9 bases, with 7 bases of the junction left unmatched. This CDR3 reads CASSSGGAYGEQFF. The CDR3 DNA reads as TGTGCCAGCAGTAGCGGGGGGGCTTATGGTGAGCAGTTCTTC.

J is TRBJ2-5 and V is TRBV20-1, with TRBD2 matching over 7 bases. Germline loops: CDR1 DFQATT, CDR2 SNEGSKA (reference sequence). CDR3 size: 11 residues. The CDR3 loop is CSMGLQETQYF. The DNA for the CDR3 is TGCAGCATGGGACTACAAGAGACCCAGTACTTC.

This rearrangement joins TRBV19 to TRBJ1-1; the D gene is possibly TRBD1 (6 bases). Germline CDR1 reads LNHDA; CDR2 reads SQIVND (reference sequence). This CDR3 spans 15 amino acids. V was cut by 6 bases and J by 1 base, with 15 bases left in between. The CDR3 sequence: CASRGGQSWNTEAFF. The DNA of the CDR3 is TGTGCCAGTAGGGGCGGACAGTCCTGGAACACTGAAGCTTTCTTT.

The chain is built from TRBV11-3 and TRBJ2-3, with D possibly matching TRBD1 (6 bases). Trimming took 5 bases from V and 5 from J, leaving 14 bases between them. The V gene's germline CDR1 is SGHNT and CDR2 YENEEA. CDR3 size: 14 residues. CDR3 residues: CASSISGAGDTQYF. The CDR3 DNA follows: TGTGCCAGCAGCATCTCAGGGGCCGGAGATACGCAGTATTTT.

By its share, this clone is medium-sized. The rearrangement joins TRBV24-1 to TRBJ2-7, with 7 bases identical to TRBD1. CDR1 KGHDR and CDR2 SFDVKD come from the germline V gene. Germline trimming cut 0 bases from V and 5 bases from J; bases unmatched to any gene: 0. The CDR3 extends over 13 amino acids. The CDR3 here is CATSDLTGDEQYF. DNA of the CDR3: TGTGCCACCAGTGATTTGACAGGGGACGAGCAGTACTTC.

This chain links TRBV20-1 with TRBJ2-7; a weak D match, TRBD2 (5 bases). The V end lost 4 bases, the J end lost 5 bases, and 9 bases lay between the germline ends. The CDR3 covers 11 residues. CDR1 DFQATT and CDR2 SNEGSKA come from the germline V gene (reference sequence). CDR3 region: CSATLAHEQYF. The CDR3 DNA reads as TGCAGTGCTACGCTAGCCCACGAGCAGTACTTC.

The genes are TRBV25-1 and TRBJ2-5, with 11 bases that match TRBD2. Trimming removed 3 bases from V and 4 bases from J; junction bases left unmatched: 4. The CDR3 loop spans 15 amino acids. Germline CDR1 and CDR2: MGHDK and SYGVNS. The CDR3 coding sequence is TGTGCCAGCAGTGATCCGCTAGCGGGGGGAGAGACCCAGTACTTC. Translation gives CASSDPLAGGETQYF.

This chain uses TRBV4-2 with TRBJ2-1; 8 nucleotides line up with TRBD2. Germline CDR1 LGHNA, CDR2 YNFKEQ. There are 17 residues in the CDR3. V gave up 1 base and J gave up 4 bases; unmatched junction bases: 9. CDR3 residues: CASSQGGGREAYNEQFF. DNA for the CDR3: TGTGCCAGCAGCCAAGGAGGGGGGCGGGAGGCTTACAATGAGCAGTTCTTC.

This chain connects TRBV14 to TRBJ1-4, with a weak D call TRBD1 (5 bases). Trimming stripped 0 bases from V and 5 bases from J, with 16 bases between. The CDR3 runs 17 residues. Germline-derived CDR1 and CDR2 are SGHDN and FVKESK. CDR3 nucleotide sequence: TGTGCCAGCAGCCAAGATCGGGGGACGGTGGGAAATGAAAAACTGTTTTTT. It yields the protein CASSQDRGTVGNEKLFF.

The V call is TRBV12-3 or TRBV12-4, the J call TRBJ1-2, with a possible D match to TRBD1 (5 bases). The CDR3 spans 13 residues. V lost 3 bases and J 7 bases, leaving 12 bases between the germline ends. CDR3 in amino acids: CASSFQGRGGYTF. CDR3 bases: TGTGCCAGCAGTTTCCAGGGTAGGGGTGGCTACACCTTC.

CDR3 nucleotides: TGTGCCAGCAGCTTAGCGAGGAACAGGGCCCATGAGCAGTTCTTC. It specifies CASSLARNRAHEQFF. The V call is TRBV11-1, the J call TRBJ2-1; D might be TRBD1 (6 bases). Germline V CDR1 and CDR2: SGHAT, FQDESV (reference sequence). V lost 0 bases, J lost 8 bases, and 14 bases lay in between. This CDR3 is 15 amino acids long.

The table lists this clone with a few counts. The chain has TRBV7-9 and TRBJ1-5; 7 bases match TRBD1. Germline V gene lookup returns CDR1 SEHNR and CDR2 FQNEAQ (reference sequence). This CDR3 comprises 18 residues. V gave up 1 base and J gave up 0 bases; unmatched junction bases: 9. This chain's CDR3 is CASSLGTGRLNSNQPQHF. For the CDR3, the DNA is TGTGCCAGCAGCTTAGGGACAGGACGCCTCAATAGCAATCAGCCCCAGCATTTT.

V usage is TRBV19 and J usage is TRBJ1-2, with 8 nucleotides matching TRBD1. The V segment lost 5 bases and the J segment 4 bases; nucleotides outside the gene matches: 6. Germline values: CDR1 LNHDA, CDR2 SQIVND (reference sequence). The CDR3 totals 14 residues. The CDR3 sequence: CASSAAGTGYGYTF. CDR3 nucleotides: TGTGCCAGTAGTGCAGCCGGGACAGGCTATGGCTACACCTTC.

V and J are TRBV3-1 (or the pseudogene TRBV3-2) and TRBJ2-7; TRBD1 might be the D (5 bases). Germline CDR1 LGHDT, CDR2 YNNKEL (reference sequence). The CDR3 length is 14 residues. Deletions cut 0 bases from V and 9 bases from J, with 15 bases between. CDR3 DNA: TGTGCCAGCAGCCAAGATCCGCGTGGGGCTTCGCAGTACTTC. Its translation is CASSQDPRGASQYF.

J is TRBJ2-5 and V is TRBV20-1, with D hard to call. Germline CDR1 and CDR2: DFQATT and SNEGSKA (reference sequence). V shed 6 bases and J shed 4 bases, with 9 bases lying between them. The length of the CDR3 is 11 residues. Here the CDR3 DNA reads TGCAGTGCCCTTATGTCAGAGACCCAGTACTTC. It encodes CSALMSETQYF.

This clone was counted between two and nine times. This chain connects TRBV6-1 to TRBJ2-1; 15 nucleotides align to TRBD2. CDR1 is MNHNS and CDR2 is SASEGT in the germline V gene. The CDR3 spans 17 residues. V shed 4 bases and J 7 bases; nucleotides not matched to a gene: 8. Here the CDR3 reads CASSGPLGTSGRNEQFF. DNA for the CDR3: TGTGCCAGCAGTGGCCCCCTTGGGACTAGCGGGAGGAATGAGCAGTTCTTC.

V and J are TRBV6-5 and TRBJ1-2; 9 bases align to TRBD1. J was trimmed by 0 bases and V by 4 bases; bases with no gene match: 6. In germline, CDR1 is MNHEY, CDR2 SVGAGI. This CDR3 spans 16 amino acids. The CDR3 region has the DNA TGTGCCAGCAGTTTTACCGGGACAGGGACTAACTATGGCTACACCTTC. Amino acids: CASSFTGTGTNYGYTF.